This TCR beta chain was captured in a study of blood T cells in healthy people across ages. Using a J-beta primer mix together with a sample-barcoded 5' primer, a second PCR was run for about 6 to 12 cycles. Using its own MiXCR run on the 5' RACE reads, TCRdb lists one record per CDR3 protein. The sample has approximately 1.5 million distinct CDR3 sequences; 30% to 40% are singletons. The CDR3 extends over 14 amino acids. The germline V gene encodes CDR1 SEHNR and CDR2 FQNEAQ (reference sequence). About this clonotype itself: One end of the junction is discordant with germline, which a read error may explain.

The TCR sequence derives from a woman aged 25 to 39 in good health. The sample consisted of blood. The chain carries TRBV7-9 and TRBJ2-1; D is perhaps TRBD1 (5 bases). This CDR3 reads CTSSIIQEYNEQFF. The CDR3 region has the DNA TGTACCAGCAGTATAATACAGGAATACAATGAGCAGTTCTTC.